Below, one TCR beta chain is given with its context. The antigen remains undetermined. This specimen belongs to a study of Ad26.COV2.S vaccination and SARS-CoV-2 variants. For the study at large: Donor was in the COV1001 Ad26.COV2.S trial arm. Ad26.COV2.S, an intramuscular injection, was given once or twice 56 days apart.

Germline CDR1 reads DFQATT; CDR2 reads SNEGSKA (reference sequence). CDR3 length: 11 amino acids. The J segment lost 12 bases and the V segment lost 3 bases, leaving 4 bases of the junction unmatched. General study findings and limits: Spike-specific TCR breadth in vaccine recipients exceeded that seen in placebo recipients.

Method: immunoSEQ multiplex PCR; TCRdb's copy keeps in-frame clones and lacks some. The sample has roughly 400,000 clones; approximately 92% are singletons. Treatment reported: roughly 19 received Ad26.COV2.S at low or high dose, single or two shots; 5 received placebo; per-sample allocation not given. Day 63 after the first injection of vaccine or placebo was the sampling time. Based in Boston, the donor was an adult of 18-55 years. The source material was peripheral blood, sampled in a trial of Ad26.COV2.S vaccine versus placebo. The J gene is TRBJ1-2, the V gene TRBV20-1, with TRBD1 matching 10 bases. This TCR derives from a person between 18 and 60 years old who received the Ad26.COV2.S COVID-19 vaccine or a placebo. DNA of the CDR3: TGCAGTGCTAGGGGGACAGGGGTAAACACCTTC. It encodes CSARGTGVNTF.